The rows below give T cell receptor beta chains drawn from one sample of a study of T cell clonotyping in hematopoietic cell transplantation. TCRdb keeps only in-frame clones here, not all; method: immunoSEQ multiplex PCR. The table records 15,000 to 20,000 clones, 80% to 95% of them present only once. The sequenced sample consisted of peripheral blood mononuclear cells. These receptors were taken from a man aged 40-49 years in good health. Some clones in this sample may be carry-over from other donors' samples. The CDR3 runs from the conserved cysteine through the conserved F or W. D genes are given only for firm matches. Expanded clones are given a class, and other clones once, few, many or no size at all.

cdr3_aa cdr3_nt j_call clone_size d_call v_call
CAWSGYYGYTF TGTGCCTGGAGTGGGTACTATGGCTACACCTTC TRBJ1-2 few - TRBV30
CASSPGRGTNEKLFF TGTGCCAGCAGCCCCGGGAGAGGAACTAATGAAAAACTGTTTTTT TRBJ1-4 - - TRBV5-4
CASVGSGLIQETQYF TGTGCCAGCGTCGGGTCGGGACTTATCCAAGAGACCCAGTACTTC TRBJ2-5 - - TRBV7-9
CASTGTNTGELFF TGCGCCAGCACCGGAACGAACACCGGGGAGCTGTTTTTT TRBJ2-2 once - TRBV5-1
CASSLANMVNYGYTF TGTGCCAGCAGCTTAGCTAATATGGTTAACTATGGCTACACCTTC TRBJ1-2 - - TRBV7-2
CASKEETYEQYF TGTGCCAGCAAGGAGGAGACCTACGAGCAGTACTTC TRBJ2-7 - - TRBV2
CASSQDSAIQETQYF TGCGCCAGCAGCCAAGATTCGGCAATACAAGAGACCCAGTACTTC TRBJ2-5 - - TRBV4-1
CASSSPTSSGANVLTF TGTGCCAGCAGCAGCCCAACTAGCTCGGGGGCCAACGTCCTGACTTTC TRBJ2-6 - - TRBV5-6
CASSQDQGGTNSYEQYF TGTGCCAGCAGCCAAGATCAAGGGGGAACAAACTCCTACGAGCAGTACTTC TRBJ2-7 - - TRBV4-2
CASSGPTQETQYF TGTGCCAGCAGTGGACCTACCCAAGAGACCCAGTACTTC TRBJ2-5 - - TRBV6-1
CASSFRTGNTGELFF TGTGCCAGCAGCTTCCGGACTGGGAACACCGGGGAGCTGTTTTTT TRBJ2-2 - - TRBV7-2
CASSGGPRGGANVLTF TGTGCCAGCAGTGGCGGCCCCCGAGGGGGGGCCAACGTCCTGACTTTC TRBJ2-6 once - TRBV6-1
CAWTVRANEKLFF TGTGCCTGGACGGTCCGGGCTAATGAAAAACTGTTTTTT TRBJ1-4 - - TRBV30
CASSYGLAGVGEQYF TGTGCCAGCAGCTATGGACTAGCGGGAGTGGGGGAGCAGTACTTC TRBJ2-7 - TRBD2 TRBV28
CAIRGEGTTYNEQFF TGTGCCATCAGGGGAGAGGGAACCACCTACAATGAGCAGTTCTTC TRBJ2-1 - - TRBV10-3
CAWSRVDFNSPLHF TGTGCCTGGAGTCGGGTGGATTTTAATTCACCCCTCCACTTT TRBJ1-6 - - TRBV30
CASSPGVNTEAFF TGTGCCAGCAGCCCCGGGGTAAACACTGAAGCTTTCTTT TRBJ1-1 - - TRBV6-5
CASSSPDGSNQPQHF TGTGCCAGCAGTTCCCCAGACGGTAGCAATCAGCCCCAGCATTTT TRBJ1-5 - - TRBV28
CSVEPSGGVGQFF TGCAGCGTTGAGCCTAGCGGGGGGGTCGGGCAGTTCTTC TRBJ2-1 - TRBD2 TRBV29-1
CASRVAYRGASEAFF TGTGCCAGCAGGGTGGCTTACAGGGGAGCGTCTGAAGCTTTCTTT TRBJ1-1 - TRBD1 TRBV7-2
CASSLVSSGYSSYNEQFF TGTGCCAGCAGCTTAGTCTCTAGCGGATACTCCTCCTACAATGAGCAGTTCTTC TRBJ2-1 once TRBD2 TRBV7-9
CSVGQHYNEQFF TGCAGCGTGGGACAGCACTACAATGAGCAGTTCTTC TRBJ2-1 - TRBD1 TRBV29-1
CASSDYAIGEQFF TGTGCCAGCAGTGATTACGCCATCGGTGAGCAGTTCTTC TRBJ2-1 - - TRBV2
CASSLRTSGRAPGANVLTF TGCGCCAGCAGCTTAAGGACTAGCGGGAGGGCACCCGGGGCCAACGTCCTGACTTTC TRBJ2-6 - TRBD2 TRBV5-1
CASSETVSNQPQHF TGTGCCAGCAGTGAGACAGTTAGCAATCAGCCCCAGCATTTT TRBJ1-5 - - TRBV2
CATGWGGGNQPQHF TGTGCCACCGGGTGGGGGGGCGGGAATCAGCCCCAGCATTTT TRBJ1-5 - - TRBV6-1
CASSQGQGIYNEQFF TGTGCCAGCAGCCAAGGGCAGGGGATCTACAATGAGCAGTTCTTC TRBJ2-1 - - TRBV7-9
CASSYSPPNSGNTIYF TGTGCCAGCAGTTACTCGCCCCCCAACTCTGGAAACACCATATATTTT TRBJ1-3 - - TRBV6-5
CAGGTDRYGYTF TGTGCCGGGGGGACAGATCGCTATGGCTACACCTTC TRBJ1-2 - TRBD1 TRBV2
CASSLAGQPQHF TGTGCCAGCAGCTTAGCGGGGCAGCCCCAGCATTTT TRBJ1-5 - - TRBV11-2
CATRGLAGGLSSYNEQFF TGTGCCACCAGAGGACTAGCGGGAGGCCTGAGCTCCTACAATGAGCAGTTCTTC TRBJ2-1 - TRBD2 TRBV27
CASSQQANEQYF TGTGCCAGCAGCCAGCAGGCTAACGAGCAGTACTTC TRBJ2-7 - - TRBV7-2
CASSPGQGHGYTF TGTGCCAGCAGCCCGGGACAGGGACATGGCTACACCTTC TRBJ1-2 - TRBD1 TRBV7-9
CASSIVGTDTQYF TGTGCCAGTAGTATAGTGGGCACAGATACGCAGTATTTT TRBJ2-3 - - TRBV19
CASRTGANYGYTF TGTGCCAGCAGGACAGGAGCTAACTATGGCTACACCTTC TRBJ1-2 - - TRBV6-5
CASSLSSGVSYEQYF TGCGCCAGCAGCTTGTCGTCAGGGGTTTCCTACGAGCAGTACTTC TRBJ2-7 - - TRBV5-1
CASTVAGEVETQYF TGTGCCAGCACCGTAGCGGGAGAGGTAGAGACCCAGTACTTC TRBJ2-5 - TRBD2 TRBV11-3
CASSPKRGSRSRIRGGVPTDTQYF TGTGCCAGCAGCCCAAAAAGGGGCTCCCGGTCCCGAATCCGTGGAGGAGTGCCCACAGATACGCAGTATTTT TRBJ2-3 once - TRBV13
CASSPTGTGKLREQYF TGTGCCAGCAGTCCTACCGGGACAGGGAAACTTCGCGAGCAGTACTTC TRBJ2-7 - TRBD1 TRBV28
CASSVSGSNEKLFF TGTGCCAGCAGTGTTTCAGGGTCAAATGAAAAACTGTTTTTT TRBJ1-4 - - TRBV2
CATSIRTGSGYTF TGTGCCACCAGCATCCGGACAGGATCGGGCTACACCTTC TRBJ1-2 - TRBD1 TRBV15
CASSQTGHLGYTF TGTGCCAGCAGCCAGACAGGGCATCTTGGCTACACCTTC TRBJ1-2 - TRBD1 TRBV5-4
CASRIAPVQGYFRDTEAFF TGTGCCAGTAGGATTGCCCCCGTTCAGGGGTACTTTCGGGACACTGAAGCTTTCTTT TRBJ1-1 - - TRBV19
CASSLTGSGNEKLFF TGTGCCAGCAGCTTGACAGGGAGCGGTAATGAAAAACTGTTTTTT TRBJ1-4 - TRBD1 TRBV28
CASRGGTDPSGNTIYF TGTGCCAGCAGGGGTGGGACCGACCCCTCTGGAAACACCATATATTTT TRBJ1-3 - - TRBV5-6